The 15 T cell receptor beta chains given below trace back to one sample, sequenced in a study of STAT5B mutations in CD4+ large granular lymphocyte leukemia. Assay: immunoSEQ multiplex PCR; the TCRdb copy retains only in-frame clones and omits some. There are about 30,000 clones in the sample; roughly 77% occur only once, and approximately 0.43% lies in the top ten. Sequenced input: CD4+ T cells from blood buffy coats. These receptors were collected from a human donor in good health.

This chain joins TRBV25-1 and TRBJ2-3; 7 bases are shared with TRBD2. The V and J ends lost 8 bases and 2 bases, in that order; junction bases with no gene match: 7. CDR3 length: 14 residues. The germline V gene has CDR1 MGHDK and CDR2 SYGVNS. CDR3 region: CASQKRGHTDTQYF. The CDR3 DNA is TGTGCCAGCCAGAAGCGGGGCCACACAGATACGCAGTATTTT.

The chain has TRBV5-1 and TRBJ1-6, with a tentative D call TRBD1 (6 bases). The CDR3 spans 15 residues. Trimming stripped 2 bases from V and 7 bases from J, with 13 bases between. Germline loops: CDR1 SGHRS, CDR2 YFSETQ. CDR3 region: CASSFQGRGNSPLHF. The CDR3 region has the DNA TGCGCCAGCAGCTTTCAGGGGCGAGGGAATTCACCCCTCCACTTT.

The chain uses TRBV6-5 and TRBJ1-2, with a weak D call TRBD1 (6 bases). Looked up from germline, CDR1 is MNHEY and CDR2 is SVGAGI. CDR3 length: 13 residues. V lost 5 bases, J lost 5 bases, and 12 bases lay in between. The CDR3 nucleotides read TGTGCCAGCAGTCAAGGGGGTCGATATGGCTACACCTTC. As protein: CASSQGGRYGYTF.

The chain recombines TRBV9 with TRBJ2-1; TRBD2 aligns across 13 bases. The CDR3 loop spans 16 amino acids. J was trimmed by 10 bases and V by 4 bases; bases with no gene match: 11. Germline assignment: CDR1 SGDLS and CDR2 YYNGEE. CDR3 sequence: CASSPPGLAGTEEQFF. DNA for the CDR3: TGTGCCAGCAGCCCTCCGGGACTAGCGGGGACGGAGGAGCAGTTCTTC.

CDR3: CAWTGGKTNYGYTF. The CDR3 DNA sequence: TGTGCCTGGACCGGGGGCAAGACTAACTATGGCTACACCTTC. The chain joins TRBV30 to TRBJ1-2; the D gene is possibly TRBD1 (6 bases). The CDR3 has 14 amino acids. Germline loops: CDR1 GTSNPN, CDR2 SVGIG (reference sequence). The V end lost 4 bases, the J end lost 0 bases, and 12 bases lay between the germline ends.

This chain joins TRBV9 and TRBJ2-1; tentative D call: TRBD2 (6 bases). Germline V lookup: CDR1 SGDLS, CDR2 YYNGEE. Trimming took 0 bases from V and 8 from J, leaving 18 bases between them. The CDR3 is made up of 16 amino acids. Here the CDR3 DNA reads TGTGCCAGCAGCGTAGCAACGGGGGAGATACAAGATGAGCAGTTCTTC. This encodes CASSVATGEIQDEQFF.

The CDR3 is CAWSGGRVPEGYTF. The DNA for the CDR3 is TGTGCCTGGAGTGGGGGACGGGTCCCGGAGGGCTACACCTTC. The rearrangement joins TRBV30 to TRBJ1-2; perhaps TRBD1 as D (5 bases). Germline-derived CDR1 and CDR2 are GTSNPN and SVGIG (reference sequence). Trimming shortened V by 1 base and J by 8 bases, and 17 bases separated the two germline ends. CDR3 length: 14 residues.

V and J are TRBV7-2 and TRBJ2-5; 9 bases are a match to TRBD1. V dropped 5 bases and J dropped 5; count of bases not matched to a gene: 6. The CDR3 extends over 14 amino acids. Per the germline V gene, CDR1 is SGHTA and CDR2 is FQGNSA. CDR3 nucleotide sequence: TGTGCCAGCAGCCCCGGGACAGGGTACGAGACCCAGTACTTC. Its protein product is CASSPGTGYETQYF.

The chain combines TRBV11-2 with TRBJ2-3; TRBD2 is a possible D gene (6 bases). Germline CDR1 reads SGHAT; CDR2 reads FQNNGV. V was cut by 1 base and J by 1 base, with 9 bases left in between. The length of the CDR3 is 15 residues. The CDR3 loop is CASSLAGERTDTQYF. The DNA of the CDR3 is TGTGCCAGCAGCTTAGCGGGGGAACGCACAGATACGCAGTATTTT.

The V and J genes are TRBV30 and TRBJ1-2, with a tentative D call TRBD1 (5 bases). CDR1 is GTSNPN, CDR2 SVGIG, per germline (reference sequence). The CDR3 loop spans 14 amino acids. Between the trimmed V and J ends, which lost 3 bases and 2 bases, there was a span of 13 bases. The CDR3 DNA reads TGTGCCTGGAGCCTAGGGACGCTCAACTATGGCTACACCTTC. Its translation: CAWSLGTLNYGYTF. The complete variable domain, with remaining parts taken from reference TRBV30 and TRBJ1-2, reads SQTIHQWPATLVQPVGSPLSLECTVEGTSNPNLYWYRQAAGRGLQLLFYSVGIGQISSEVPQNLSASRPQDRQFILSSKKLLLSDSGFYLCAWSLGTLNYGYTFGSGTRLTVV.

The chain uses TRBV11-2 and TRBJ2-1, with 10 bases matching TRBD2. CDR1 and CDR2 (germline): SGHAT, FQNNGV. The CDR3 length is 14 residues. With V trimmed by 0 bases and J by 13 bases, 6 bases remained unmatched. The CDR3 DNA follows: TGTGCCAGCAGCTTAGATATAAGCGGGGGGGCCCAGTTCTTC. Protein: CASSLDISGGAQFF.

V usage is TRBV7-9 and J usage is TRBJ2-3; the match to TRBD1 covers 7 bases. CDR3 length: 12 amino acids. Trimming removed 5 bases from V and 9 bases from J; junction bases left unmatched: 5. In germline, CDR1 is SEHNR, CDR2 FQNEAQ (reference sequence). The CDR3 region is CASSPETGTQYF. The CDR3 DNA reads TGTGCCAGCAGCCCTGAGACAGGGACGCAGTATTTT.

The DNA of the CDR3 is TGTGCCAGCAGGACCCCAACGGCAGATACGCAGTATTTT. As protein: CASRTPTADTQYF. The chain is built from TRBV2 and TRBJ2-3; no clear D gene. Germline loops: CDR1 SNHLY, CDR2 FYNNEI. V was cut by 6 bases and J by 4 bases, with 11 bases left in between. The CDR3 is 13 amino acids.

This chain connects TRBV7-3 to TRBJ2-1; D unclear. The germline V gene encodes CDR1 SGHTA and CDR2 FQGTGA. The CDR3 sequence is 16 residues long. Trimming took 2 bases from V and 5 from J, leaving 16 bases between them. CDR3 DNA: TGTGCCAGCAGCTTAGGAAGGACCTATGCCGACAATGAGCAGTTCTTC. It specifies CASSLGRTYADNEQFF.

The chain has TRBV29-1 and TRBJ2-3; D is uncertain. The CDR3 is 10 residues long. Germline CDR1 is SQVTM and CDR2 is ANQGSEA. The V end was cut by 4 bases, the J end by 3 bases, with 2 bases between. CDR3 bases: TGCAGCGTTGGGACAGATACGCAGTATTTT. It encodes CSVGTDTQYF.